The TCR beta chain described here comes from a study of Ad26.COV2.S vaccination and SARS-CoV-2 variants. This CDR3 region has 17 residues. The V gene's germline CDR1 is SGHVS and CDR2 FNYEAQ. Deletions cut 3 bases from V and 1 base from J, with 18 bases between. Profiling relied on immunoSEQ multiplex PCR, and the TCRdb table lists in-frame clones only, not all of them. The data show some 350,000 clones, 92% seen once. The sample was peripheral blood, taken after recovery from COVID-19. The chain carries TRBV7-6 and TRBJ2-5; D not resolved. The TCR originated in a human donor who had recovered from COVID-19. CDR3 sequence: CASSLGITLPSQETQYF. CDR3 bases: TGTGCCAGCAGCTTGGGGATCACACTCCCATCCCAAGAGACCCAGTACTTC.